This T cell receptor beta chain was recovered during a study of brain T cells in children with intractable seizures. Pre-surgery treatment included at least one anti-epileptic drug. TCRdb's copy holds only in-frame clones and misses some; the assay was immunoSEQ multiplex PCR. Of under 45,000 clones detected, 80% to 95% appear once; the ten largest clones hold roughly 6%. Germline CDR1 reads SEHNR; CDR2 reads FQNEAQ (reference sequence). The CDR3 covers 13 residues. The V end lost 5 bases, the J end lost 1 base, and 9 bases lay between the germline ends. This specimen consisted of peripheral blood, obtained at surgery. This TCR derives from a girl aged 2 to 9 with tuberous sclerosis and intractable seizures. The chain is built from TRBV7-9 and TRBJ2-7; D may be TRBD1 (5 bases). The CDR3 DNA is TGTGCCAGCAGCACACAGGTTTCCTACGAGCAGTACGTC. Its protein is CASSTQVSYEQYV.